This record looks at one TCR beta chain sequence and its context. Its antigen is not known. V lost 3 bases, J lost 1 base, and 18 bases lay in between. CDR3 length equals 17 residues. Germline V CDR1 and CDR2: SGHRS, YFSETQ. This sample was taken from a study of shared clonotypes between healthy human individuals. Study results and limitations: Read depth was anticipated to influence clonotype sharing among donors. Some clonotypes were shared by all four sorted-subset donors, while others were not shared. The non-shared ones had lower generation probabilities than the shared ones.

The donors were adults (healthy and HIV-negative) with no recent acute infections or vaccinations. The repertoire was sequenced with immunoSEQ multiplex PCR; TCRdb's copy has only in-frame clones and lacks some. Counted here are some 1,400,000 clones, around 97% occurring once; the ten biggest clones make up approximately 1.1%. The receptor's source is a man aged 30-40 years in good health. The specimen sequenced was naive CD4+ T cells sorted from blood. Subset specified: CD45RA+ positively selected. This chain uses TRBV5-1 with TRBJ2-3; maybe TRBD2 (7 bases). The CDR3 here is CASSSRGETSGTDTQYF. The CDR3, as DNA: TGCGCCAGCAGCTCAAGGGGGGAAACTAGCGGCACAGATACGCAGTATTTT.